This T cell receptor beta chain was profiled in a study of cytomegalovirus exposure and HLA in healthy donors. A multiplex PCR was run with 60 Vbeta primers and 13 Jbeta primers. The data were produced by immunoSEQ multiplex PCR, yet TCRdb's version contains in-frame clones alone and is incomplete. Among 75,000 or so clones, approximately 74% were seen once, and the ten largest hold around a fifth. This CDR3 is built from 15 residues. Germline V gene data show CDR1 as SGHAT and CDR2 as FQNNGV. With 5 bases clipped from V and 6 bases from J, the junction kept 6 bases outside the gene matches. The source is a woman under 40 in good health and CMV-seropositive. Material: PBMCs. This sequence joins TRBV11-2 and TRBJ2-3, with 12 nucleotides matching TRBD2. The CDR3 DNA is TGTGCCAGCAGCAAGACTAGCGGGAGAGGGGATACGCAGTATTTT. Translation gives CASSKTSGRGDTQYF. Filled out from reference TRBV11-2 and TRBJ2-3, the complete variable domain reads EAGVAQSPRYKIIEKRQSVAFWCNPISGHATLYWYQQILGQGPKLLIQFQNNGVVDDSQLPKDRFSAERLKGVDSTLKIQPAKLEDSAVYLCASSKTSGRGDTQYFGPGTRLTVL.